One sample yielded the 4 T cell receptor beta chains listed below, sequenced in a study of blood T cell repertoires in COVID-19. Clones were sequenced by immunoSEQ multiplex PCR, and TCRdb holds only the in-frame ones, with some missing. Here the sample spans 150,000 to 200,000 clones, less than 90% being singletons. The sequenced sample consisted of peripheral blood. The source is a man between 18 and 35 years old with active or convalescent COVID-19.

A remark on this clone: Germline is not matched at one junction end, which may reflect a read error. The chain joins TRBV7-7 to TRBJ2-1, with D perhaps matching TRBD2 (5 bases). The CDR3 contains 13 residues. Germline V CDR1 and CDR2: SSHAT, FNYEAQ (reference sequence). The CDR3 DNA reads TGTGCTAGCAGCGCCACTAGTTTCGGGGAGCAGTTCTTC. Protein sequence: CASSATSFGEQFF.

The chain combines TRBV7-8 with TRBJ2-7; 7 bases map to TRBD1. After removal of 0 bases from V and 0 bases from J, the junction contained 5 bases not matched to a gene. Germline V gene data show CDR1 as SGHVS and CDR2 as FQNEAQ. There are 16 residues in the CDR3. The CDR3 nucleotides are TGTGCCAGCAGCTTAGCTCGGGACAGCCGCTCCTACGAGCAGTACTTC. Its translation: CASSLARDSRSYEQYF. Based on the CDR3 plus reference TRBV7-8 and TRBJ2-7, the full variable domain is GAGVSQSPRYKVAKRGQDVALRCDPISGHVSLFWYQQALGQGPEFLTYFQNEAQLDKSGLPSDRFFAERPEGSVSTLKIQRTQQEDSAVYLCASSLARDSRSYEQYFGPGTRLTVT.

This rearrangement joins TRBV5-1 to TRBJ1-5; 7 bases line up with TRBD1. V was clipped by 3 bases and J by 3 bases; unmatched bases: 3. CDR1 is SGHRS and CDR2 is YFSETQ in the germline V gene. The CDR3 is 14 residues long. Here the CDR3 DNA reads TGCGCCAGCAGCTCGGGACAGCCCAATCAGCCCCAGCATTTT. Its protein product is CASSSGQPNQPQHF.

CDR3 coding DNA: TGTGCCAGCAGTTTATACCACAGGGTAAACACTGAAGCTTTCTTT. This codes for CASSLYHRVNTEAFF. J is TRBJ1-1 and V is TRBV28; tentatively, D is TRBD1 (6 bases). This CDR3 region has 15 residues. Trimming removed 1 base at V and 2 bases at J, with 11 bases between. The germline V gene has CDR1 MDHEN and CDR2 SYDVKM.